The 19 T cell receptor beta chains below come from one sample, sequenced in a study of breast tumors, draining lymph nodes, adjacent tissues. TCRdb fed the multiplex PCR reads into MiXCR, producing one record per CDR3 protein. Among roughly 110,000 distinct CDR3 sequences listed, under 40% were seen once. The lymph nodes were axillary draining lymph nodes from breast cancer patients. The material sequenced was axillary lymph node tissue. These receptors were collected from a female donor with breast cancer. Some clones in this sample may be carry-over from other donors' samples.

On this clonotype itself: This may come from a read error, since a much larger clone is one base off. The missing conserved phenylalanine or tryptophan at the end of this CDR3 makes a read error likely. The limits of the CDR3 on the DNA are not certain, so only TCRdb's listed CDR3 is given. CDR3 loop: CASSLRDLTNYGHTL. The gene calls are TRBV5-4 and TRBJ1-2; the table gives TRBD1 as D, unverified against the DNA. The germline V gene has CDR1 SGHNT and CDR2 YYREEE (reference sequence). Termini included, the CDR3 measures 15 amino acids.

This clonotype was picked up many times. The V call is TRBV4-1, the J call TRBJ2-2, with 7 bases matching TRBD2. The CDR3 spans 16 residues. The V gene's germline CDR1 is MGHRA and CDR2 YSYEKL. Trimming removed 3 bases from V and 5 bases from J; junction bases left unmatched: 9. In DNA form, the CDR3 reads TGCGCCAGCAGCCATCCTCGCGGGAGTGTTACCGGGGAGCTGTTTTTT. Translated, it gives CASSHPRGSVTGELFF.

This clonotype was found many times. The rearrangement uses TRBV2 and TRBJ2-1; 8 nucleotides agree with TRBD2. Germline CDR1 is SNHLY and CDR2 is FYNNEI. This CDR3 region has 16 residues. The ends lost 4 bases at V and 4 bases at J; junction bases unmatched: 9. The CDR3 protein is CASSAAGGHNYNEQFF. CDR3 sequence (DNA): TGTGCCAGCAGTGCCGCGGGGGGACATAATTACAATGAGCAGTTCTTC.

This clonotype showed up many times. This chain uses TRBV28 with TRBJ1-2; 8 bases align to TRBD1. In germline, CDR1 is MDHEN, CDR2 SYDVKM. J was trimmed by 6 bases and V by 6 bases; bases with no gene match: 6. CDR3 length equals 13 residues. The CDR3 here is CASSLTGADGYTF. The CDR3 nucleotides read TGTGCCAGCAGCCTGACAGGGGCGGATGGCTACACCTTC.

This chain uses TRBV7-9 with TRBJ2-3; possible D gene TRBD1, 6 bases. The CDR3 has 14 amino acids. Deletions cut 3 bases from V and 2 bases from J, with 9 bases between. Germline V gene sequence: CDR1 SEHNR, CDR2 FQNEAQ (reference sequence). The CDR3: CASSFQGNTDTQYF. The CDR3 DNA is TGTGCCAGCAGCTTCCAGGGGAACACAGATACGCAGTATTTT.

There are many counts of this clonotype. This rearrangement joins TRBV5-1 to TRBJ1-5; D call uncertain. There are 15 residues in the CDR3. V dropped 1 base and J dropped 1 base, with 9 bases sitting between them. Germline lookup yields CDR1 SGHRS and CDR2 YFSETQ. The CDR3 protein is CASSLRPDSNQPQHF. The CDR3 DNA is TGCGCCAGCAGCTTGCGTCCGGACAGCAATCAGCCCCAGCATTTT.

This clonotype was seen repeatedly, ten times or more. The chain recombines TRBV18 with TRBJ2-7; D possibly uses TRBD1 or TRBD2 (5 bases each). Germline lookup yields CDR1 KGHSH and CDR2 LQKENI. The CDR3 is 16 residues long. The V and J ends lost 2 bases and 4 bases respectively, with 18 bases between them. This chain's CDR3 is CASSPVLGTAVYEQYF. CDR3 DNA: TGTGCCAGCTCACCAGTTCTCGGGACGGCCGTTTACGAGCAGTACTTC.

This sequence joins TRBV4-2 and TRBJ2-3; 9 nucleotides line up with TRBD1. The CDR3 totals 16 residues. Losses at the gene ends were 3 bases for V and 5 bases for J; bases not matched to a gene: 9. In germline, CDR1 is LGHNA, CDR2 YNFKEQ. The CDR3 coding sequence is TGTGCCAGCAGCCAGGAGGTCGGGACAGGGCGAGATACGCAGTATTTT. Translation: CASSQEVGTGRDTQYF.

This clonotype showed up many times. CDR3 coding DNA: TGTGCCAGCTTTGACAGGGGAAGAAATTCACCCCTCCACTTT. Its translation is CASFDRGRNSPLHF. This chain connects TRBV2 to TRBJ1-6; 8 nucleotides agree with TRBD1. The CDR3 totals 14 residues. The germline CDR1 and CDR2 sequences are SNHLY and FYNNEI. V lost 8 bases, J lost 7 bases, and 7 bases stayed unmatched.

This clonotype was recorded at least ten times. V is TRBV16 and J is TRBJ2-5; 8 nucleotides line up with TRBD1. The CDR3 is 14 amino acids. CDR1 and CDR2 (germline): KGHSY, FQNENV. The J segment lost 5 bases and the V segment lost 3 bases, leaving 5 bases of the junction unmatched. CDR3 sequence (DNA): TGTGCCAGCAGCCACCAGGGGGCGCAGGAGACCCAGTACTTC. Its protein is CASSHQGAQETQYF.

Concerning this clonotype itself: One end of the junction is discordant with germline, which a read error may explain. V usage is TRBV5-5 and J usage is TRBJ1-4; D is possibly TRBD1 (6 bases). CDR1 and CDR2 from the germline V gene are SGHKS and YYEKEE (reference sequence). There are 13 residues in the CDR3. CDR3 in amino acids: CASSFGGAEKLVF. In nucleotides, the CDR3 is TGTGCCAGCAGCTTTGGGGGGGCAGAAAAACTGGTTTTT.

This clonotype was detected ten times or more. CDR3 nucleotides: TGTGCCAGCAGCTTAGGGGAAATCCATGGCTACACCTTC. Amino acids: CASSLGEIHGYTF. This chain connects TRBV7-2 to TRBJ1-2, with unresolved D. CDR1 and CDR2 from the germline V gene are SGHTA and FQGNSA. V was cut by 1 base and J by 6 bases, with 9 bases left in between. This CDR3 has 13 residues.

The chain employs TRBV3-1 and TRBJ2-1, with D tentatively TRBD1 or TRBD2 (6 bases each). This CDR3 is 16 amino acids long. Germline V CDR1 and CDR2: LGHDT, YNNKEL (reference sequence). Deletions cut 9 bases from V and 3 bases from J, with 21 bases between. CDR3 coding DNA: TGTGCCAGTCGGGGGCCTCTCTCCCCCGTCTACAATGAGCAGTTCTTC. Amino acid sequence: CASRGPLSPVYNEQFF.

At least ten counts were recorded for this clonotype. The J gene is TRBJ2-7, the V gene TRBV7-8; D is perhaps TRBD1 or TRBD2 (5 bases each). CDR3 length: 14 amino acids. Germline V gives CDR1 SGHVS, CDR2 FQNEAQ. V was cut by 2 bases and J by 5 bases, with 13 bases left in between. This chain's CDR3 is CASSLLRDGDEQYV. The CDR3 region has the DNA TGTGCCAGCAGCTTACTTAGGGACGGTGACGAGCAGTACGTC.

This clonotype was recorded many times. The rearrangement links TRBV19 to TRBJ2-5; a weak D match, TRBD2 (7 bases). Trimming cost V 5 bases and J 5 bases, with 18 bases left between them. Germline loops: CDR1 LNHDA, CDR2 SQIVND (reference sequence). This CDR3 spans 15 amino acids. The CDR3 DNA follows: TGTGCCAGTAGTGCCGGCGGGGGCCCCCGGGAGACCCAGTACTTC. Its translation is CASSAGGGPRETQYF. Full variable domain (rest looked up from reference TRBV19 and TRBJ2-5): DGGITQSPKYLFRKEGQNVTLSCEQNLNHDAMYWYRQDPGQGLRLIYYSQIVNDFQKGDIAEGYSVSREKKESFPLTVTSAQKNPTAFYLCASSAGGGPRETQYFGPGTRLLVL.

This clonotype has a count of ten or more. V usage is TRBV2 and J usage is TRBJ1-2, with D hard to call. This CDR3 comprises 13 residues. V lost 7 bases, J lost 2 bases, and 11 bases lay in between. Germline V gives CDR1 SNHLY, CDR2 FYNNEI. DNA of the CDR3: TGTGCCAGCATCGCACAGCTGAACTATGGCTACACCTTC. Its protein product is CASIAQLNYGYTF.

This clonotype was seen many times. The chain combines TRBV6-1 with TRBJ2-7; the D gene is possibly TRBD1 (5 bases). This CDR3 spans 14 amino acids. V gave up 5 bases and J gave up 0 bases, with 11 bases separating them. The V gene's germline CDR1 is MNHNS and CDR2 SASEGT. Here the CDR3 DNA reads TGTGCCAGCAGTCATCCCGACAGCTCCTACGAGCAGTACTTC. This translates into CASSHPDSSYEQYF.

The chain uses TRBV15 and TRBJ2-5; D is perhaps TRBD2 (5 bases). The germline CDR1 and CDR2 sequences are LNHNV and YYDKDF (reference sequence). This CDR3 region has 16 residues. Deletions cut 2 bases from V and 4 bases from J, with 17 bases between. Here the CDR3 reads CATSRSEGVPIETQYF. CDR3 sequence (DNA): TGTGCCACCAGCAGATCTGAGGGAGTACCCATAGAGACCCAGTACTTC. The whole variable domain, remainder taken from reference TRBV15 and TRBJ2-5, is DAMVIQNPRYQVTQFGKPVTLSCSQTLNHNVMYWYQQKSSQAPKLLFHYYDKDFNNEADTPDNFQSRRPNTSFCFLDIRSPGLGDTAMYLCATSRSEGVPIETQYFGPGTRLLVL.

This clonotype was detected ten times or more. The V call is TRBV5-1, the J call TRBJ2-1; D assignment may be TRBD1 or TRBD2 (5 bases each). Germline values: CDR1 SGHRS, CDR2 YFSETQ. CDR3 length: 13 residues. V gave up 4 bases and J gave up 9 bases, with 14 bases separating them. The CDR3 DNA reads TGCGCCAGCAGCATCGGGACGGCGGGTGAGCAGTTCTTC. Its translation is CASSIGTAGEQFF.